This T cell receptor (beta chain) emerged from a study of T cell responses to AZD1222 COVID-19 vaccine. Study outcomes and limitations: Among the donors, most were white British and more were female, and clonal diversity was possibly underestimated.

The table came from immunoSEQ multiplex PCR; TCRdb's copy has only in-frame clones and leaves some out. Of around 150,000 clones listed, 90% to 95% are singletons. Trimming removed 5 bases at V and 1 base at J, with 11 bases between. The germline CDR1 and CDR2 sequences are SGHDN and FVKESK. This CDR3 spans 14 amino acids. As to this clone: What it binds is not known.

The chain joins TRBV14 to TRBJ1-1, with D unclear. The sequence derives from an adult in good health. Sequences were derived from peripheral blood, sampled on day 0 of MenACWY control vaccination. The CDR3, as DNA: TGTGCCAGCAGCTTCGGACGGGGGAACACTGAAGCTTTCTTT. Translated, it gives CASSFGRGNTEAFF.